This T cell receptor (beta chain) stems from a study of cytomegalovirus exposure and HLA in healthy donors (dated 2017 in TCRdb). For context, the study as a whole: An earlier analysis of fewer than 750 of the donors reported approximately 280 Gb of sequence data and around 110 million unique TCR beta sequences obtained from about 170 million T cells. Typing coverage differed by locus: A, B, C, DRB1 and DQB1 were typed in roughly 620-630 donors, DQA1 in about 500, DPA1 in 600 to 610, and DPB1 in 400 to 490. To study patterns of TCR occurrence, a later analysis re-analyzed previously published TCR beta repertoires from hundreds of donors and added high-resolution HLA genotyping. The later analysis used no new phenotypic data to find candidate immune exposures, relying instead on TCR beta sequences and their occurrence across donors. Alongside the repertoire data, information on donor age, sex, ethnicity and CMV serostatus was compiled. The aim of the study was to test whether cataloging public T cell receptors could identify signatures of past pathogen exposure. An earlier analysis of roughly 580 of the donors used high-throughput TCR beta sequencing to judge whether each TCR beta V gene segment behaved as functional or pseudogenic. Among 398 genotyped donors of the cohort, an average of approximately 230,000 unique TCR beta nucleotide sequences were sequenced per donor, 15% to 20% of them non-productive. An early release covering roughly 640 HLA-typed donors comprised approximately 300 gigabases of sequencing data and tens of millions of unique TCR sequences. Roughly 5 DR-DQ haplotypes were handled as single units for association and clustering, since linkage in the cohort was strong. The genetic ancestry cluster associated with self-reported Caucasian donors included 70% to 85% of the 300 to 400 genotyped donors. All discovery cohort repertoires had been generated using a single sequencing platform. Genome-wide SNP genotypes for about 65% of the 666 donors were used in a later genetic analysis, which treated that subset as a discovery cohort. A separate validation cohort of over 95 different subjects was used in addition to the roughly 700-subject first cohort. The study profiled the T cell repertoires of some 610 subjects by immunosequencing and related them to cytomegalovirus serostatus. To predict cytomegalovirus infection status, the study brought together high-throughput TCR immunosequencing, statistical association of individual TCRs with disease status, and machine learning. HLA typing covered class I and class II loci at four-digit resolution.

This clone was seen more than once but under ten times. Its antigen remains unidentified. No base qualities exist here, and no much larger clone lies one base off it. The library was generated by the immunoSEQ multiplex PCR assay. A mixture of 60 forward primers for TCR Vbeta segments and 13 reverse primers for TCR Jbeta segments was used in the multiplex PCR. A multiplex PCR assay on genomic DNA amplified the CDR3 region of rearranged TCR beta genes. On the Illumina HiSeq System, the amplified TCR beta libraries were sequenced as 87-base-pair reads. The original pipeline was this. A later analysis tallied 75 million to 85 million unique TCR beta chains across the 666 repertoires, and some 10 million of those chains were shared by two or more donors. Raw reads were error-corrected and collapsed into unique sequences by a nearest-neighbor algorithm in which closely related sequences were merged to remove PCR and sequencing errors. Alignment of CDR3 sequences to IMGT reference sequences was used to assign V, D and J gene segments. Each retained sequence needed at least a six-nucleotide match to both a V gene segment and a J gene segment. Rearrangements were called productive when the CDR3 lacked stop codons and stayed in frame with V and J; all others were non-productive. CDR3 was defined by IMGT convention, running from the second conserved V-encoded cysteine to the conserved J-encoded phenylalanine. The earlier analysis of about 560 of the donors excluded any sequence lacking an unambiguous match to a single V gene segment. An earlier analysis of a few hundred of the donors called V segments functional above 56.7% productive rearrangements and segregating when the between-donor standard deviation exceeded 5%. To diagnose cytomegalovirus status from the catalog of TCR beta chain sequences, a statistical classification framework was built. V and J gene assignment, in a later analysis, came from comparing TCR nucleotide sequences with IMGT/GENE-DB human TR gene sequences. A later analysis assigned CDR3 sequences and most-parsimonious VDJ recombination scenarios with the TCRdist pipeline. In a later analysis, each TCR beta chain was defined by its CDR3 amino acid sequence together with its V-gene family, and reads without a unique V-gene family were excluded. A later analysis removed 500 to 650 highly shared, low-generation-probability nucleotide sequences to deal with suspected cross-contamination and a sequencing artifact. In a later analysis, a clonal expansion index for each public chain was calculated from normalized within-repertoire ranks of inferred template counts. In a later analysis, generation probabilities were computed using a VDJ recombination model fitted to out-of-frame rearrangements, and the results were checked against IGoR. Hypergeometric tests were used in a later analysis to score TCR-TCR, TCR-HLA and TCR-CMV co-occurrence, with a repertoire-size bias correction applied to the TCR pairs. A later analysis estimated false discovery rates by permuting HLA or CMV assignments 20 times. In a later analysis, co-occurring TCRs were grouped with DBSCAN, and TCRdist sequence similarity was added when clustering was performed within HLA-allele-positive subsets. For co-occurrence clustering, repertoires with fewer than 30,000 or more than 120,000 public chains were excluded, along with five or six repertoires with anomalous nucleotide sharing. The immuneACCESS repertoire file appears here via TCRdb, limited to in-frame rearrangements. These files lack a portion of the clones; in checked studies, under half of the deficit traces to unresolved V genes, and the cause of the others is not known. D and trimming come from the DNA, and the V and J calls and clone size come from that table. The sample contains about 170,000 clones, 82% of them found a single time. The ten largest clones add up to roughly 1.5% of the sample.

The cohort was made up of 500 to 800 healthy bone marrow donors. Cohort members were all nominally healthy when sampled, although unrecorded immune exposures were likely present. The donor was CMV seronegative and was included in the group of several hundred seronegative cohort members. Every donor gave a peripheral blood sample, and the peripheral blood mononuclear cells from that sample were used for TCR beta sequencing. Genomic DNA was extracted from the blood cell samples with the Qiagen DNeasy Blood Extraction Kit. What the study reported, not specific to this receptor: Sequencing depth was assumed to be roughly uniform across donors in the presence/absence analyses, though that assumption may not hold. CMV serostatus was the only immune exposure information available for the cohort. Most TCR sequences were observed very rarely across donors, whereas some public TCRs were present in many individuals. A later analysis found that HLA-associated TCR beta chains were more clonally expanded and had lower generation probabilities than equally common non-associated chains. In a later analysis, the rate of TCR association differed among HLA loci, with DRB1 alleles having the most associated TCRs and HLA-C alleles having the fewest. A further reported finding was that TCR beta sequences accurately predicted the HLA-A and HLA-B alleles for most subjects in the first cohort. A total of 150 or so TCR beta chains were listed by the study as associated with cytomegalovirus. Some IMGT-functional V segments, including TRBV6-2 and TRBV6-3, could not be distinguished by the 87-base-pair reads and were therefore excluded. Linkage disequilibrium might explain the correlated functional status among segregating V segments, but an unknown experimental factor could not be ruled out. Strong co-occurrence of HLA alleles, especially DR and DQ, made assigning TCR associations to individual alleles difficult. In a later genetic analysis, a missense DCLRE1C variant was associated with V-gene and J-gene trimming of TCR beta chains, and the association was replicated in an independent cohort. Because counts were too low, 15 to 20 rarely observed V segments, including chromosome 9 orphons, were excluded from the earlier analysis of a few hundred of the donors. This cohort had only TCR beta chains sequenced, and the lack of alpha or paired-chain data limited which features could be detected. Compared with the roughly 710-donor mean, donors in an Asian-associated ancestry cluster had fewer N-insertions in productive TCRs, according to a later genetic analysis. In a later analysis, 16,951 TCR beta sequences were associated with specific HLA alleles at a false discovery rate of 0.05. The authors suggested that the approach could potentially be generalized to other disease states and immunological phenotypes. HLA typing was unavailable for some donors at each locus, so association tests used only the typed subset. In vitro tests confirmed that three of the cytomegalovirus-associated TCR beta chains recognize cytomegalovirus antigens. In both the original and validation cohorts, the classifier was reported to diagnose cytomegalovirus status with high specificity and sensitivity. In a later analysis, most CMV-associated TCR beta chains were found to appear HLA-restricted, with HLA associations seemingly driven largely by CMV exposure. Several of the top co-occurrence clusters appeared to be linked to parvovirus B19, influenza, CMV and Epstein-Barr virus, according to a later analysis. The sequencing pipeline was judged likely to have produced a cluster of highly shared sequence variants as a technical artifact. An earlier analysis of some 560 of the donors showed that most TCR beta V segments appeared in productive rearrangements either about 87% or about 30% of the time, which broadly matched IMGT annotations.

Trimming leaves V shorter by 3 bases and J shorter by 6 bases, with the junction holding 3 bases beyond the gene matches. There are 13 amino acids in the CDR3, from cysteine to phenylalanine inclusive. Only the CDR3 portion is preserved as DNA: 39 bases, with reading frame beginning at the first base. In the germline V gene (reference sequence), CDR1 corresponds to SGHKS and CDR2 to YYEKEE. This TCR was sampled from a male donor in good health and CMV-seronegative. The chain was built from TRBV5-5 and TRBJ1-2, and TRBD1 aligns with 9 junction nucleotides. Sequenced sample: PBMCs. The nucleotide sequence reads TGTGCCAGCAGCTCGGGACAGGGTGATGGCTACACCTTC. It translates to CASSSGQGDGYTF.